Shown below are 9 T cell receptor beta chains from a single sample sequenced in a study of T cells in Graves' hyperthyroidism and ophthalmopathy. The investigators amplified TCR beta CDR3 regions from RNA transcripts. First-round RT-PCR of the TCR CDR3 relied on the HTBI primer set. TCRdb processed the multiplex PCR reads anew with MiXCR; each CDR3 protein has one entry. The data show over 350,000 distinct CDR3 sequences, roughly 15% seen once. What was sequenced was blood. The receptors here all came from a man aged 18 to 29 with Graves' ophthalmopathy.

The chain is built from TRBV5-8 and TRBJ2-4, with D possibly TRBD2 on 6 matching bases. Trimming removed 7 bases at V and 1 base at J, with 15 bases between. The CDR3 contains 15 residues. Germline lookup yields CDR1 SGHTS and CDR2 YDEGEE. The CDR3 region is CASSRGRGAKNIQYF. Written as DNA, the CDR3 is TGTGCCAGCTCCCGGGGTCGGGGGGCCAAAAACATTCAGTACTTC. Drawing the rest from reference TRBV5-8 and TRBJ2-4, the complete variable domain is EAGVTQSPTHLIKTRGQQATLRCSPISGHTSVYWYQQALGLGLQFLLWYDEGEERNRGNFPPRFSGRQFPNYSSELNVNALELEDSALYLCASSRGRGAKNIQYFGAGTRLSVL.

This clonotype occurred many times. V usage is TRBV10-1 and J usage is TRBJ1-1; D ambiguous. V dropped 0 bases and J dropped 7 bases, with 21 bases sitting between them. Germline CDR1 reads WNHNN; CDR2 reads SYGVQD (reference sequence). This CDR3 region has 17 residues. CDR3 protein: CASSESSQAQRHGEAFF. The CDR3 bases are TGCGCCAGCAGTGAGTCTTCCCAGGCGCAGCGTCACGGTGAAGCTTTCTTT.

The chain carries TRBV2 and TRBJ2-7; 16 positions match TRBD2. In germline, CDR1 is SNHLY, CDR2 FYNNEI. Trimming took 5 bases from V and 0 from J; bases not matched to a gene: 7. The CDR3 has 18 amino acids. The CDR3 DNA reads TGTGCCAGCAGTAAGGGACTAGCGGGAGGGCCTCCCTCCTACGAGCAGTACTTC. Translation: CASSKGLAGGPPSYEQYF.

The chain uses TRBV13 and TRBJ1-4; D is possibly TRBD1 (5 bases). Trimming took 2 bases from V and 4 from J, leaving 8 bases between them. From germline, CDR1 is PRHDT and CDR2 FYEKMQ (reference sequence). The CDR3 totals 14 residues. The CDR3 sequence is CASSLKQVNEKLFF. The CDR3 DNA reads TGTGCCAGCAGCTTAAAACAGGTTAATGAAAAACTGTTTTTT.

Ten or more counts support this clonotype. The V gene is TRBV27, the J gene TRBJ2-1; D is perhaps TRBD2 (6 bases). This CDR3 spans 16 amino acids. The germline V gene encodes CDR1 MNHEY and CDR2 SMNVEV (reference sequence). V dropped 2 bases and J dropped 1 base, with 12 bases sitting between them. This CDR3 is CASSLESGLSYNEQFF. CDR3 in DNA: TGTGCCAGCAGTTTAGAGAGCGGGCTATCCTACAATGAGCAGTTCTTC.

The chain couples TRBV4-1 to TRBJ1-1; 9 positions match TRBD1. After removal of 5 bases from V and 4 bases from J, the junction contained 5 bases not matched to a gene. This CDR3 contains 14 residues. Per germline, CDR1 MGHRA and CDR2 YSYEKL. CDR3 amino acids: CASSAPGQGTEAFF. The CDR3, as DNA: TGCGCCAGCAGCGCACCGGGACAGGGCACTGAAGCTTTCTTT.

This clonotype was picked up many times. The chain links TRBV5-1 to TRBJ2-3, with 9 bases identical to TRBD2. This CDR3 comprises 16 residues. Germline CDR1 reads SGHRS; CDR2 reads YFSETQ. J was trimmed by 4 bases and V by 0 bases; bases with no gene match: 6. The CDR3 loop is CASSLVLAGGSDTQYF. In DNA, the CDR3 is TGCGCCAGCAGCTTGGTTCTGGCGGGAGGGTCAGATACGCAGTATTTT.

Many counts were recorded for this clonotype. The V call is TRBV6-5, the J call TRBJ1-2; no clear D gene. Germline assignment: CDR1 MNHEY and CDR2 SVGAGI. The CDR3 runs 14 residues. Trimming stripped 0 bases from V and 8 bases from J, with 13 bases between. The CDR3 sequence is CASSYSDLDWGYTF. Written as DNA, the CDR3 is TGTGCCAGCAGTTACTCCGACCTCGACTGGGGCTACACCTTC.

In the case of this clonotype: This may stem from a read error, because a much larger clone lies one nucleotide away. CDR3 coding DNA: TGCAGTGCAAATAGACAGGCTTCAACCTACGAGCAGTTCTTC. It translates to CSANRQASTYEQFF. The chain combines TRBV20-1 with TRBJ2-7; a possible D gene is TRBD1 (6 bases). The J call could be wrong; TRBJ2-1 is a better fit for the DNA end. The CDR3 spans 14 residues. Germline loops: CDR1 DFQATT, CDR2 SNEGSKA (reference sequence).